The rows below give T cell receptor beta chains drawn from one sample of a study of cytomegalovirus exposure and HLA in healthy donors. TCRdb's table, derived via immunoSEQ multiplex PCR, lists solely in-frame clones and lacks some. The sample comprises about 120,000 clones, approximately 88% of which are singletons, and 1.5% to 2% rests with the top ten. Sequencing used PBMCs. Receptors originate from a man aged 18 to 30 in good health and CMV-seronegative. Each CDR3 is given with its conserved first and last residue. D genes are given only for firm matches. Size values are once, few and many counts, or a class for expanded clones, and some rows have none.

>TRBV7-9|-|-|TRBJ2-2
TGTGCCAGCAGCTTTTATGTGGCAGGGAATACCGGGGAGCTGTTTTTT
CASSFYVAGNTGELFF
>TRBV6-1|TRBD1|once|TRBJ2-1
TGTGCCAGCAGCCGGGACAGGGACTATGAGCAGTTCTTC
CASSRDRDYEQFF
>TRBV6-5|TRBD2|few|TRBJ2-7
TGTGCCAGCAGGCCGCCGGGACTAGCGGAAGACTACTTC
CASRPPGLAEDYF
>TRBV19|-|-|TRBJ2-1
TGTGCCAGTGTGGGCCCTACCTACAATGAGCAGTTCTTC
CASVGPTYNEQFF
>TRBV6-6|-|-|TRBJ1-4
TGTGCCAGCAGTGACGCCCCGGGGGTTAATGAAAAACTGTTTTTT
CASSDAPGVNEKLFF
>TRBV10-1|TRBD1|-|TRBJ1-1
TGCGCCAGCAGTGAGTCGACAGGGCGCCCCACTGAAGCTTTCTTT
CASSESTGRPTEAFF
>TRBV7-9|-|once|TRBJ1-2
TGTGCCAGCAGCTTAGCGCGGGTATCTGGCTCTGGCTACACCTTC
CASSLARVSGSGYTF
>TRBV4-1|TRBD2|-|TRBJ2-7
TGCGCCAGCAGCCAAGTTAGCGGGAGGGACTACGAGCAGTACTTC
CASSQVSGRDYEQYF
>TRBV7-8|-|once|TRBJ2-1
TGTGCCAGCAGCTTAGCTGGTGGAGCGCCCTACAATGAGCAGTTCTTC
CASSLAGGAPYNEQFF
>TRBV4-1|-|-|TRBJ2-5
TGCGCCAGCAGCCAAGTCCGAGGGCTGGAGACCCAGTACTTC
CASSQVRGLETQYF
>TRBV11-2|-|-|TRBJ2-5
TGTGCCAGCAGCTTACCCCCTTCCTGGACCCAGTACTTC
CASSLPPSWTQYF
>TRBV10-3|TRBD1|-|TRBJ1-4
TGTGCCATCAGTGGGTCCGGGACAGGGCGTGAAAAACTGTTTTTT
CAISGSGTGREKLFF
>TRBV10-3|TRBD1|-|TRBJ1-6
TGTGCCACCGCGAGGACAGGGGGCGATTCACCCCTCCACTTT
CATARTGGDSPLHF
>TRBV5-1|TRBD2|-|TRBJ2-3
TGCGCCAGCAGTGTACTCGGGACTAGTGACTACACAGATACGCAGTATTTT
CASSVLGTSDYTDTQYF
>TRBV18|-|-|TRBJ2-1
TGTGCCAGCTCACCCCTCTTTAAAACAGGGAATGAGCAGTTCTTC
CASSPLFKTGNEQFF
>TRBV6-1|-|-|TRBJ1-2
TGTGCCAGCACTATTGGGGCCCCCTATGGCTACACCTTC
CASTIGAPYGYTF
>TRBV19|-|-|TRBJ2-7
TGTGCCAGTAGTACTACAGGGTCCTACGAGCAGTACTTC
CASSTTGSYEQYF
>TRBV30|TRBD1|medium-sized|TRBJ2-7
TGTGCCTGGACTGAGACAGGGAGCCTCTACGAGCAGTACTTC
CAWTETGSLYEQYF
>TRBV30|-|-|TRBJ2-3
TGTGCCTGGAGTCTCTTGGAGACTAGCACAGATACGCAGTATTTT
CAWSLLETSTDTQYF
>TRBV27|TRBD2|-|TRBJ2-1
TGTGCCAGCGCCTGGGATAGCGGGTACTCCTACAATGAGCAGTTCTTC
CASAWDSGYSYNEQFF
>TRBV9|TRBD2|-|TRBJ2-7
TGTGCCAGCAGCGTGACTAGCGGCTACGAGCAGTACTTC
CASSVTSGYEQYF
>TRBV10-3|-|-|TRBJ2-7
TGTGCCATCAGCGGAACTACAGGGATTGGCGAGCAGTACTTC
CAISGTTGIGEQYF
>TRBV6-5|TRBD2|-|TRBJ2-3
TGTGCCAGCAGTTACGGGCTAGCGGGTCCCACAGATACGCAGTATTTT
CASSYGLAGPTDTQYF
>TRBV25-1|TRBD1|few|TRBJ1-2
TGTGCCAGCAGTGAAAGGACAGGGGGCGCATATGGCTACACCTTC
CASSERTGGAYGYTF
>TRBV28|-|-|TRBJ2-7
TGTGCCAGCAGTACCCAACAGGGCAGCACCTACGAGCAGTACTTC
CASSTQQGSTYEQYF
>TRBV6-5|TRBD1|-|TRBJ2-2
TGTGCCAGCAGTTACGGTCAGGGGGACACCGGGGAGCTGTTTTTT
CASSYGQGDTGELFF
>TRBV6-6|-|-|TRBJ2-2
TGTGCCAGCAGTAAACTTCAGGGGTCCGGGGAGCTGTTTTTT
CASSKLQGSGELFF
>TRBV7-2|-|-|TRBJ1-1
TGTGCCAGCAGCACCCCGACAGAATTAAACTTGAACACTGAAGCTTTCTTT
CASSTPTELNLNTEAFF